This T cell receptor beta chain was identified during a study of cytomegalovirus exposure and HLA in healthy donors. Primers: 60 Vbeta forward and 13 Jbeta reverse. Only in-frame clones appear in the TCRdb table, and some are missing; sequencing was by immunoSEQ multiplex PCR. The sample yields 110,000 or so clones, 70% to 85% seen once. The CDR3 has 16 amino acids. The V gene's germline CDR1 is GTSNPN and CDR2 SVGIG (reference sequence). Trimming cost V 3 bases and J 0 bases; bases outside gene matches: 5. The receptor's source is a woman between 18 and 30 years old in good health and CMV-seronegative. Material for sequencing was PBMCs. This chain uses TRBV30 with TRBJ1-3, with 10 bases aligning to TRBD1. CDR3 in amino acids: CAWRVGTGDSGNTIYF. The CDR3 nucleotides are TGTGCCTGGAGGGTCGGGACAGGGGACTCTGGAAACACCATATATTTT.